The 21 T cell receptor beta chains in this list originate from one sample, sequenced in a study of T cells in Graves' hyperthyroidism and ophthalmopathy. Amplification yielded TCR beta CDR3 regions, with RNA transcripts as the source. Researchers ran a first-round RT-PCR on the TCR CDR3 using the HTBI primer set. TCRdb ran MiXCR on the multiplex PCR reads and lists one entry per CDR3 protein. The sample records around 600,000 distinct CDR3 sequences, more than 12% being singletons. The source material was blood. The source is a woman between 45 and 60 years old with Graves' ophthalmopathy.

This clonotype was recorded at least ten times. V gene TRBV27 combines with J gene TRBJ2-6, with 7 bases aligning to TRBD2. The germline gives CDR1 MNHEY, CDR2 SMNVEV (reference sequence). This CDR3 is 16 amino acids long. Unmatched junction bases numbered 9, after V lost 6 bases and J lost 4 bases. The CDR3 reads CASSHPGGWGANVLTF. CDR3 in DNA: TGTGCCAGCAGCCATCCCGGGGGGTGGGGGGCCAACGTCCTGACTTTC.

This clonotype has only a few counts. The CDR3 region has the DNA TGTGCCAGCAGTTACTTCCAGAACACCGGGGAGCTGTTTTTT. Amino acid sequence: CASSYFQNTGELFF. V gene TRBV6-5 combines with J gene TRBJ2-2; no reliable D call. This CDR3 has 14 amino acids. Deletions cut 1 base from V and 1 base from J, with 4 bases between. CDR1 is MNHEY and CDR2 is SVGAGI in the germline V gene.

This clonotype has a count of ten or more. The chain is built from TRBV11-2 and TRBJ2-2; unclear D gene. CDR3 length: 16 amino acids. Germline loops: CDR1 SGHAT, CDR2 FQNNGV. V dropped 1 base and J dropped 3 bases, with 12 bases sitting between them. CDR3 residues: CASSLVVGSYTGELFF. CDR3 DNA: TGTGCCAGCAGCTTAGTAGTAGGCAGCTACACCGGGGAGCTGTTTTTT. Complete variable domain (other parts from reference TRBV11-2 and TRBJ2-2): EAGVAQSPRYKIIEKRQSVAFWCNPISGHATLYWYQQILGQGPKLLIQFQNNGVVDDSQLPKDRFSAERLKGVDSTLKIQPAKLEDSAVYLCASSLVVGSYTGELFFGEGSRLTVL.

The sample holds many counts of this clonotype. The genes are TRBV6-1 and TRBJ2-7, with 9 bases aligning to TRBD1. Trimming removed 8 bases from V and 3 bases from J; junction bases left unmatched: 8. Germline CDR1 reads MNHNS; CDR2 reads SASEGT. This CDR3 is 14 amino acids long. This CDR3 reads CASPGQGSDYEQYF. In DNA form, the CDR3 reads TGTGCCAGCCCCGGACAGGGGTCGGACTACGAGCAGTACTTC.

The rearrangement joins TRBV5-8 to TRBJ2-7; the match to TRBD2 covers 13 bases. The germline CDR1 and CDR2 sequences are SGHTS and YDEGEE. The CDR3 is 16 amino acids. J gave up 4 bases and V 3 bases, and 7 bases lay outside the gene matches. CDR3 nucleotide sequence: TGTGCCAGCAGCTCCAGGACTAGCGGGAGTCAATACGAGCAGTACTTC. It codes for CASSSRTSGSQYEQYF.

This clonotype was seen many times. The chain is built from TRBV18 and TRBJ1-1; D unclear. V was cut by 3 bases and J by 1 base, with 9 bases left in between. This CDR3 has 14 amino acids. The germline V gene has CDR1 KGHSH and CDR2 LQKENI. CDR3 sequence: CASSPREKNTEAFF. CDR3 in DNA: TGTGCCAGCTCACCCCGGGAGAAGAACACTGAAGCTTTCTTT. Together with reference TRBV18 and TRBJ1-1, the CDR3 gives the full variable domain: NAGVMQNPRHLVRRRGQEARLRCSPMKGHSHVYWYRQLPEEGLKFMVYLQKENIIDESGMPKERFSAEFPKEGPSILRIQQVVRGDSAAYFCASSPREKNTEAFFGQGTRLTVV.

The V and J genes are TRBV3-1 and TRBJ2-1; maybe TRBD1 (6 bases). CDR3 length: 14 amino acids. V lost 3 bases and J lost 8, with 14 bases in between. Germline CDR1 LGHDT, CDR2 YNNKEL (reference sequence). CDR3 sequence: CASSHGTSFDEQFF. The DNA of the CDR3 is TGTGCCAGCAGCCATGGGACATCTTTCGATGAGCAGTTCTTC.

This rearrangement joins TRBV18 to TRBJ2-1, with 7 bases matching TRBD2. Looked up from germline, CDR1 is KGHSH and CDR2 is LQKENI. CDR3 size: 13 residues. V gave up 6 bases and J gave up 13 bases; unmatched junction bases: 12. CDR3 amino acids: CASSSTGTTDQFF. In nucleotides, the CDR3 is TGTGCCAGCTCGTCCACCGGGACTACCGACCAGTTCTTC. The entire variable domain, with the rest obtained from reference TRBV18 and TRBJ2-1, is as follows: NAGVMQNPRHLVRRRGQEARLRCSPMKGHSHVYWYRQLPEEGLKFMVYLQKENIIDESGMPKERFSAEFPKEGPSILRIQQVVRGDSAAYFCASSSTGTTDQFFGPGTRLTVL.

This clonotype was picked up many times. J is TRBJ1-1 and V is TRBV7-2; TRBD1 might be the D (5 bases). Germline values: CDR1 SGHTA, CDR2 FQGNSA. This CDR3 spans 14 amino acids. Between the trimmed V and J ends, which lost 3 bases and 3 bases, there was a span of 11 bases. The CDR3 is CASSLQGIDTEAFF. CDR3 in DNA: TGTGCCAGCAGCTTGCAGGGAATCGACACTGAAGCTTTCTTT. Full variable domain (rest looked up from reference TRBV7-2 and TRBJ1-1): GAGVSQSPSNKVTEKGKDVELRCDPISGHTALYWYRQSLGQGLEFLIYFQGNSAPDKSGLPSDRFSAERTGGSVSTLTIQRTQQEDSAVYLCASSLQGIDTEAFFGQGTRLTVV.

This clonotype was recorded at least ten times. This sequence joins TRBV5-6 and TRBJ1-5; D gene unclear. The CDR3 consists of 13 residues. The V and J ends lost 4 bases and 4 bases respectively, with 9 bases between them. The germline V gene has CDR1 SGHDT and CDR2 YYEEEE. CDR3 nucleotides: TGTGCCAGCAGCACCCGACGGAATCAGCCCCAGCATTTT. It encodes CASSTRRNQPQHF. Combining the CDR3 with reference TRBV5-6 and TRBJ1-5 gives the whole variable domain DAGVTQSPTHLIKTRGQQVTLRCSPKSGHDTVSWYQQALGQGPQFIFQYYEEEERQRGNFPDRFSGHQFPNYSSELNVNALLLGDSALYLCASSTRRNQPQHFGDGTRLSIL.

This clonotype was seen ten or more times. V usage is TRBV5-5 and J usage is TRBJ2-7, with no clear D. From germline, CDR1 is SGHKS and CDR2 YYEKEE (reference sequence). This CDR3 region has 11 residues. Trimming took off 3 bases at V and 5 bases at J, with 6 bases between the two ends. The CDR3 loop is CASSSGNEQYF. As DNA, the CDR3 is TGTGCCAGCAGCTCCGGAAACGAGCAGTACTTC.

The rearrangement links TRBV6-2 or TRBV6-3 to TRBJ2-4; 7 nucleotides match TRBD1. CDR3 length: 14 residues. Germline values: CDR1 MNHEY, CDR2 SVGEGT. The V and J ends lost 5 bases and 1 base, in that order; junction bases with no gene match: 2. The CDR3 region has the DNA TGTGCCAGCAGTCTACAGGGGGCCAAAAACATTCAGTACTTC. Translation gives CASSLQGAKNIQYF.

The chain recombines TRBV7-2 with TRBJ2-1; 7 bases map to TRBD1. The length of the CDR3 is 13 residues. The J segment lost 7 bases and the V segment lost 7 bases, leaving 7 bases of the junction unmatched. The germline gives CDR1 SGHTA, CDR2 FQGNSA. For the CDR3, the DNA is TGTGCCAGCAACCAGTACAGGGGTAATGAGCAGTTCTTC. It codes for CASNQYRGNEQFF.

With respect to this clonotype: With a much larger clone just one base away, this may be a read error. The V gene is TRBV30, the J gene TRBJ2-3, with 8 positions matching TRBD1. Germline V lookup: CDR1 GTSNPN, CDR2 SVGIG (reference sequence). The CDR3 is 15 residues long. CDR3 coding DNA: TGTGCCTGGAGTGTTCCAGGAGGCGGGACAGGTACGCAGTATTTT. It codes for CAWSVPGGGTGTQYF.

This clonotype was counted at least ten times. The chain joins TRBV7-2 to TRBJ2-7; 10 bases are shared with TRBD2. Germline CDR1 SGHTA, CDR2 FQGNSA. Germline trimming cut 5 bases from V and 4 bases from J; bases unmatched to any gene: 8. This CDR3 region has 15 residues. The CDR3 protein is CASSPFGTSDYEQYF. The CDR3 DNA follows: TGTGCCAGCAGCCCTTTCGGGACTAGCGATTACGAGCAGTACTTC.

The chain joins TRBV7-8 to TRBJ2-1; the match to TRBD2 covers 12 bases. The CDR3 has 15 amino acids. Germline V gene lookup returns CDR1 SGHVS and CDR2 FQNEAQ. V was pared by 5 bases and J by 10 bases, with 9 bases of the junction left unmatched. In DNA, the CDR3 is TGTGCCAGCAGCCAGCCTAGCGGGAGGGCCGGGGAGCAGTTCTTC. It is translated as CASSQPSGRAGEQFF.

This clonotype was observed many times. The chain combines TRBV2 with TRBJ2-7, with 13 bases that match TRBD2. The ends lost 6 bases at V and 6 bases at J; junction bases unmatched: 8. CDR3 length: 15 amino acids. Germline CDR1 reads SNHLY; CDR2 reads FYNNEI. The CDR3 region has the DNA TGTGCCAGCAGAGGGACTAGCGGGAACTACCTCGAGCAGTACTTC. Protein product: CASRGTSGNYLEQYF.

The chain has TRBV10-3 and TRBJ2-7, with TRBD2 identical over 11 bases. Per the germline V gene, CDR1 is ENHRY and CDR2 is SYGVKD. This CDR3 region has 13 residues. V lost 8 bases, J lost 3 bases, and 3 bases stayed unmatched. CDR3 nucleotide sequence: TGTGCCATCGGGACTAGCGGCATCTACGAGCAGTACTTC. Its protein is CAIGTSGIYEQYF.

This clonotype has ten or more counts. The chain is built from TRBV7-8 and TRBJ1-1; possibly TRBD1 for D (6 bases). The CDR3 is made up of 13 amino acids. V lost 10 bases and J 2 bases, leaving 14 bases between the germline ends. Germline CDR1 reads SGHVS; CDR2 reads FQNEAQ. For the CDR3, the DNA is TGTGCCATCCTGGGACAAGTCAACACTGAAGCTTTCTTT. Protein: CAILGQVNTEAFF.

This clonotype was counted a few times. The gene calls are TRBV6-1 and TRBJ1-2, with 8 bases lining up with TRBD1. The CDR3 has 16 amino acids. The ends lost 6 bases at V and 4 bases at J; junction bases unmatched: 13. Germline assignment: CDR1 MNHNS and CDR2 SASEGT. As DNA, the CDR3 is TGTGCCAGCAGAACCGGGACAGGCGTATTTATCTATGGCTACACCTTC. Its protein is CASRTGTGVFIYGYTF.

This chain joins TRBV11-2 and TRBJ2-7; the D gene is possibly TRBD1 (5 bases). The germline V and J ends were trimmed by 2 bases and 0 bases, with 8 bases remaining between them. This CDR3 comprises 14 residues. The germline CDR1 and CDR2 sequences are SGHAT and FQNNGV. CDR3 sequence (DNA): TGTGCCAGCAGCTTAACGGACACCTCCTACGAGCAGTACTTC. Protein: CASSLTDTSYEQYF.